The source of this T cell receptor beta chain is a study of shared clonotypes between healthy human individuals. The protocol was immunoSEQ multiplex PCR, while the TCRdb copy is restricted to in-frame clones and leaves out a portion. Among over 400,000 clones listed, over 75% were seen once. V gave up 3 bases and J gave up 1 base, with 12 bases separating them. Germline V gene data show CDR1 as KGHSH and CDR2 as LQKENI. This CDR3 is 15 amino acids long. This chain connects TRBV18 to TRBJ2-5, with D possibly matching TRBD2 (6 bases). Sequenced: PBMCs. The receptor was isolated from a woman aged 40 to 50 in good health. Some clones in this sample may be carry-over from other donors' samples. CDR3 bases: TGTGCCAGCTCACCGACTACGGGACTCCAAGAGACCCAGTACTTC. Amino acids: CASSPTTGLQETQYF.